This T cell receptor beta chain was sequenced for a study of shared clonotypes between healthy human individuals (TCRdb year 2020). For context, the study as a whole: A couple of women and a few men aged 18 to 49 years were included in the cohort. For each donor, three plates each were used for CD4 naive and CD4 memory, two plates were used for CD8 naive, and one plate was used for CD8 memory. To estimate repertoire size and how much clonotypes are shared between individuals, the study performed deep sequencing of blood TCR repertoires from about five healthy adults. Different laboratories and diverse techniques were used to prepare libraries and sequence TCR repertoires, to increase sequencing depth and limit assay-specific biases. Leukapheresis yielded between about 0.85 and 10 billion PBMCs per donor.

Donors were healthy HIV-negative adults with no recently reported acute infections or vaccinations. Only Caucasian adults living in Nashville, Tennessee, USA were represented among the donors. Magnetic negative selection was used to enrich CD4+ T cells, after which naive cells were positively selected on CD45RA and the negative fraction became the memory subset. Blood was obtained by leukapheresis, after which PBMCs were separated by Ficoll-Histopaque density gradient centrifugation and cryopreserved in liquid nitrogen vapor phase. Purity and quantity of every magnetically sorted T cell population were checked by analytical flow cytometry. Genomic DNA was isolated from each sorted fraction and quantified by UV absorbance on a Nanodrop 2000c. Using the deep immunoSEQ assay, TCR CDR3 regions were amplified from genomic DNA by multiplex PCR. Extracted genomic DNA from each cell subset was distributed evenly across all wells of several immunoSEQ 96-well plates, and each plate was treated as a replicate. Each replicate PCR for sorted subsets received about 210 ng genomic DNA, equal to roughly 30,000 T cell genomes. Purified libraries were quantified with a Qubit 3.0 fluorometer, sized on a Bioanalyzer 2100, and re-quantified with the KAPA Library Quantification kit. Every immunoSEQ 96-well plate was sequenced on a dedicated single-read 150-cycle Illumina NextSeq 550 flow cell. As for how the authors treated the data: Because the immunoSEQ output included only junctional sequences and no quality scores, the filtering could not be the same as the filtering used for full-length reads. Sequences were annotated with PyIR, a Python wrapper for IgBLAST v1.9, using IMGT germline references to assign V/J genes and CDR3. Reads were removed for weak V/J assignments (E-value above 1e-6), missing CDR3, stop codons, out-of-frame junctions, or ambiguous translated residues. V3J clonotypes were defined as sequences sharing the same inferred V gene, J gene, and CDR3 amino acid sequence. Percentage overlap between repertoires was computed as shared unique clonotypes divided by the size of the smaller repertoire. RTK rarefaction, the Chao1 estimator, and Recon v2.1 estimates of unobserved clonotypes were used to assess repertoire richness. Generation probabilities were computed with OLGA for all TCRbeta clonotypes obtained by the gDNA method from a handful of donors. The table comes from immuneACCESS by way of TCRdb, which keeps in-frame sequences with V and J called. Part of the clones is missing from these tables; in studies checked, under half for an unresolved V gene and the rest for unknown reasons. The DNA gave D and trimming, while V, J and clone size come from that table. The table for this sample lists about 960,000 clones; approximately 80% of them were counted only once. The ten largest clones capture roughly 1.5% of the sample.

V gives up 2 bases and J gives up 0 bases, and the segment between their germline ends measures 8 bases. The germline V gene provides CDR1 SGHTA and CDR2 FQGNSA. Inclusive of the bounding cysteine and phenylalanine, the CDR3 is 14 residues long. Only the CDR3 DNA is retained, 42 bases long and in frame from the first base. What the research found in general, with its limitations: Sharing across a few donors was observed for approximately 5% of naive CD4, under 4% of naive CD8, over 2% of memory CD4, and around 0.42% of memory CD8 clonotypes. Sampling was restricted to blood, and TCR repertoires in tissue are likely to differ from TCR repertoires in blood. Naive subsets generally had larger estimated clonotype richness than memory subsets did. The genetic and exposure-history diversity represented was limited by the small number of donors. Based on pairwise subsampling, the degree of clonotype sharing among donors was expected to be affected by sequencing depth. Compared with non-shared clonotypes, the clonotypes found in all four sorted-subset donors had higher generation probabilities. Even with the large sequencing depth, rarefaction of the sorted-subset datasets indicated that sequencing was incomplete.

Points on this clone: The antigen it recognizes is unknown. No quality values exist for individual bases; no much larger clone is one base distant.

The clonotype was recovered from a young man in good health. Sequenced sample: memory CD4+ T cells sorted from blood. The meaning of the sample's cell subset or site label: CD45RA-negative fraction. The chain joins TRBV7-2 to TRBJ2-7; a weak D assignment points to TRBD2 (5 bases agree). The CDR3 corresponds to CASSLLAASYEQYF. The sequenced DNA: TGTGCCAGCAGCTTACTAGCAGCCTCCTACGAGCAGTACTTC.